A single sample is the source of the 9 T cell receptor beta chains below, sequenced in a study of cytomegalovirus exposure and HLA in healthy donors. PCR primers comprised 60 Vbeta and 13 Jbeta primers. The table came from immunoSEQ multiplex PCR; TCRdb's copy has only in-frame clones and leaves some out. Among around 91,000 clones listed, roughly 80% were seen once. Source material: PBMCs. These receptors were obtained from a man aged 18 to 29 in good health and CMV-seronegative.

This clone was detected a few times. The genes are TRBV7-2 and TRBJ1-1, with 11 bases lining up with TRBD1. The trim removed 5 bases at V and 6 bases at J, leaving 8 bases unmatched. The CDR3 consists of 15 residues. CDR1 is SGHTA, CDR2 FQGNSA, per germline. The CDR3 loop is CASSRGTGGKPEAFF. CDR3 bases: TGTGCCAGCAGCCGAGGGACAGGGGGAAAACCTGAAGCTTTCTTT.

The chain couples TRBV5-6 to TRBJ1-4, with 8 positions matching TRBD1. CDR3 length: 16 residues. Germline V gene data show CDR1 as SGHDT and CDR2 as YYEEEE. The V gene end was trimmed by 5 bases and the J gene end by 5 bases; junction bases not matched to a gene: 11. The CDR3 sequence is CASSQRRTGQNEKLFF. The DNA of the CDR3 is TGTGCCAGCAGTCAGCGGCGGACAGGGCAGAATGAAAAACTGTTTTTT.

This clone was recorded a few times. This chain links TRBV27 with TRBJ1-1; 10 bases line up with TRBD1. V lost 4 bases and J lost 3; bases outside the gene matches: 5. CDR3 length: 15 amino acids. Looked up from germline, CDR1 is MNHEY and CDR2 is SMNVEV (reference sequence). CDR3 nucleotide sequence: TGTGCCAGCAGTTCCCGGGACAGGGGATACACTGAAGCTTTCTTT. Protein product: CASSSRDRGYTEAFF.

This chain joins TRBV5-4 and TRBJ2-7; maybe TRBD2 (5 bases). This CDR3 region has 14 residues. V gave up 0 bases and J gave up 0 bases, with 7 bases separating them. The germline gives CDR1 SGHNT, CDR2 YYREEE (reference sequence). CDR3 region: CASSLVGGSYEQYF. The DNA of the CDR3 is TGTGCCAGCAGCTTGGTCGGAGGCTCCTACGAGCAGTACTTC.

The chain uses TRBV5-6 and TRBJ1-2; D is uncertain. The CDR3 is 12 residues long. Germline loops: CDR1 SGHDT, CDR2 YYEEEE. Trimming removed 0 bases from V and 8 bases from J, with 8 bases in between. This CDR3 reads CASSLAAVGYTF. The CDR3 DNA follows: TGTGCCAGCAGCTTGGCCGCAGTGGGCTACACCTTC.

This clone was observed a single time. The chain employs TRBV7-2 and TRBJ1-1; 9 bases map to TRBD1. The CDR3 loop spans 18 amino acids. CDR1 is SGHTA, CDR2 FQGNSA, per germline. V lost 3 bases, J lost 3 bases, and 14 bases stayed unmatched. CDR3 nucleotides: TGTGCCAGCAGCTTCGGGACCGGGACAGGGATAAAATACACTGAAGCTTTCTTT. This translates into CASSFGTGTGIKYTEAFF.

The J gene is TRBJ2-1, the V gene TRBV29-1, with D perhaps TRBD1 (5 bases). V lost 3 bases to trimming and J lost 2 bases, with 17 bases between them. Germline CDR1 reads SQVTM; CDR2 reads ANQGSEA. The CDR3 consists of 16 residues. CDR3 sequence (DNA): TGCAGCGTTGAGGGAATGGACAATTTAACCTACAATGAGCAGTTCTTC. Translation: CSVEGMDNLTYNEQFF.

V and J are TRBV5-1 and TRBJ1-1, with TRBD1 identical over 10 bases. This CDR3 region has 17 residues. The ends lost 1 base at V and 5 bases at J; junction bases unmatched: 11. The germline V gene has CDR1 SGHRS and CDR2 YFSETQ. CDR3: CASSLSGQGGGKTEAFF. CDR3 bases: TGCGCCAGCAGCTTGTCAGGACAGGGGGGTGGAAAAACTGAAGCTTTCTTT.

CDR3: CASSLDPTSLYGYTF. The CDR3 DNA reads TGCGCCAGCAGCTTGGACCCGACATCCCTATATGGCTACACCTTC. The rearrangement joins TRBV5-1 to TRBJ1-2; D not certain. Trimming removed 0 bases at V and 5 bases at J, with 14 bases between. Germline V lookup: CDR1 SGHRS, CDR2 YFSETQ. This CDR3 spans 15 amino acids. Full variable domain (rest looked up from reference TRBV5-1 and TRBJ1-2): KAGVTQTPRYLIKTRGQQVTLSCSPISGHRSVSWYQQTPGQGLQFLFEYFSETQRNKGNFPGRFSGRQFSNSRSEMNVSTLELGDSALYLCASSLDPTSLYGYTFGSGTRLTVV.